Described below is a single T cell receptor beta chain sequence and its context. Antigen: not known. This sample stems from a study of OX40 agonist ivuxolimab in advanced cancers. About the research overall: Given to patients was ivuxolimab, an agonistic anti-OX40 (CD134) antibody. Study results and caveats: The mean number of expanded clones was higher in CD8+ T cells than in CD4+.

Assay: immunoSEQ multiplex PCR; the TCRdb copy retains only in-frame clones and omits some. Of tens of thousands of clones in the sample, roughly 88% were seen once. The CDR3 length is 10 residues. Trimming pared 7 bases from V and 6 bases from J, leaving 8 bases between. Germline V gene sequence: CDR1 DFQATT, CDR2 SNEGSKA (reference sequence). The chain carries TRBV20-1 and TRBJ2-3; D call uncertain. The sample consisted of CD4+ or CD8+ T cells sorted from blood, taken in a trial of the OX40 agonist ivuxolimab. The receptor was isolated from an adult with an advanced solid tumor such as melanoma, head and neck, liver or kidney cancer. CDR3 in amino acids: CSGTFDTQYF. CDR3 DNA sequence: TGCAGTGGTACATTCGATACGCAGTATTTT.